A few counts support the clone carrying this T cell receptor beta chain. TCRdb called the RT-PCR reads again in MiXCR, with one record for every CDR3 protein. The sample has 500,000 or so distinct CDR3 sequences, about 10% seen once; the top ten hold roughly 12%. V was cut by 7 bases and J by 3 bases, with 24 bases left in between. Germline CDR1 is SGHTA and CDR2 is FQGNSA. The CDR3 consists of 17 residues. These data come from a study of response to subunit inactivated influenza vaccine. Sequencing used PBMCs from blood, obtained roughly 46 days after vaccination. The rearrangement joins TRBV7-2 to TRBJ2-5; D possibly corresponds to TRBD2 (5 bases). This receptor was obtained from a man aged 50-60 years who received an inactivated influenza vaccine. The CDR3 region is CASTVRRVLDSEETQYF. CDR3 nucleotide sequence: TGTGCCAGCACCGTTCGACGGGTTTTGGATAGCGAAGAGACCCAGTACTTC.